The 29 T cell receptor beta chains listed next were all sequenced from one sample in a study of identical twins. TCRdb called the 5' RACE reads again in MiXCR, with one record for every CDR3 protein. The sample records roughly 260,000 distinct CDR3 sequences, 11% to 15% being singletons. Specimen: memory (CD45RO+) T cells sorted from blood. Source of these receptors: a woman aged 18-29 years in good health.

The chain combines TRBV5-6 with TRBJ2-2, with 10 nucleotides matching TRBD2. This CDR3 region has 16 residues. From germline, CDR1 is SGHDT and CDR2 YYEEEE. J gave up 6 bases and V 2 bases, and 7 bases lay outside the gene matches. The CDR3 DNA is TGTGCCAGCAGCTTACCGCTAGCGGGAGTAGCCGGGGAGCTGTTTTTT. As protein: CASSLPLAGVAGELFF.

This clonotype was seen ten or more times. The chain recombines TRBV6-2 or TRBV6-3 with TRBJ2-7; unclear D gene. Germline V gene data show CDR1 as MNHEY and CDR2 as SVGEGT. The CDR3 runs 12 residues. V was pared by 8 bases and J by 8 bases, with 16 bases between. CDR3 in amino acids: CASGNPPLQQYF. DNA for the CDR3: TGTGCCAGCGGAAACCCTCCCCTGCAGCAGTACTTC.

This clonotype occurred a few times. The rearrangement joins TRBV10-3 to TRBJ1-4; 10 nucleotides match TRBD1. Germline V CDR1 and CDR2: ENHRY, SYGVKD. Trimming at V came to 11 bases and at J to 6 bases, leaving 6 bases not matched to a gene. This CDR3 spans 13 amino acids. The CDR3 region is CAASGTGDEKLFF. In DNA, the CDR3 is TGTGCCGCCTCCGGGACAGGGGATGAAAAACTGTTTTTT.

This clonotype was observed a handful of times. V and J are TRBV19 and TRBJ2-2; D not resolved. Germline-derived CDR1 and CDR2 are LNHDA and SQIVND (reference sequence). V was shortened by 9 bases and J by 0 bases, with 8 bases between the two germline ends. This CDR3 spans 13 amino acids. CDR3 in amino acids: CASWASNTGELFF. The CDR3 nucleotides read TGTGCCAGCTGGGCTTCGAACACCGGGGAGCTGTTTTTT.

This clonotype was seen many times. The chain joins TRBV7-2 to TRBJ2-5; D might be TRBD2 (7 bases). The CDR3 has 15 residues. The germline CDR1 and CDR2 sequences are SGHTA and FQGNSA. The V end lost 1 base, the J end lost 3 bases, and 12 bases lay between the germline ends. The CDR3 bases are TGTGCCAGCAGCTTAGGGGGGGGGGCTGAAGAGACCCAGTACTTC. It specifies CASSLGGGAEETQYF.

This clonotype was detected only a few times. The rearrangement joins TRBV9 to TRBJ2-3; perhaps TRBD2 as D (6 bases). Germline CDR1 reads SGDLS; CDR2 reads YYNGEE. The CDR3 is 14 residues long. V lost 4 bases and J 2 bases, leaving 11 bases between the germline ends. Here the CDR3 reads CASSTGDFTDTQYF. For the CDR3, the DNA is TGTGCCAGCAGCACGGGGGACTTCACAGATACGCAGTATTTT.

This clonotype was found many times. The chain is built from TRBV5-1 and TRBJ2-3, with D tentatively TRBD2 (6 bases). This CDR3 is built from 18 residues. Trimming shortened V by 3 bases and J by 3 bases, and 23 bases separated the two germline ends. The germline gives CDR1 SGHRS, CDR2 YFSETQ. The CDR3 bases are TGCGCCAGCAGCTCTGTTGTTGTAGCGGCCGGGACGACAGATACGCAGTATTTT. This codes for CASSSVVVAAGTTDTQYF.

This clonotype was seen only a few times. V usage is TRBV5-6 and J usage is TRBJ1-2; D call uncertain. Trimming removed 1 base at V and 0 bases at J, with 16 bases between. From germline, CDR1 is SGHDT and CDR2 YYEEEE. The CDR3 length is 17 residues. In DNA form, the CDR3 reads TGTGCCAGCAGCTTGACGAGTTCACCCCTAGCTAACTATGGCTACACCTTC. Amino acids: CASSLTSSPLANYGYTF. Full variable domain (outside the CDR3, taken from reference TRBV5-6 and TRBJ1-2): DAGVTQSPTHLIKTRGQQVTLRCSPKSGHDTVSWYQQALGQGPQFIFQYYEEEERQRGNFPDRFSGHQFPNYSSELNVNALLLGDSALYLCASSLTSSPLANYGYTFGSGTRLTVV.

The chain is built from TRBV7-8 and TRBJ1-5, with D unclear. This CDR3 is built from 13 residues. Trimming took off 5 bases at V and 3 bases at J, with 8 bases between the two ends. The germline CDR1 and CDR2 sequences are SGHVS and FQNEAQ. The CDR3 DNA reads as TGTGCCAGCAGCCCAGCCCCCAATCAGCCCCAGCATTTT. It codes for CASSPAPNQPQHF.

This clonotype was seen at least ten times. The chain uses TRBV6-1 and TRBJ2-2; 8 positions agree with TRBD1. V gave up 6 bases and J gave up 1 base; unmatched junction bases: 1. Germline-derived CDR1 and CDR2 are MNHNS and SASEGT. The CDR3 extends over 14 amino acids. The CDR3 nucleotides read TGTGCCAGCAGAGGGACAGGGAACACCGGGGAGCTGTTTTTT. The encoded protein is CASRGTGNTGELFF.

This clonotype was seen ten or more times. The chain recombines TRBV11-1 with TRBJ2-1; D not resolved. The V end was cut by 1 base, the J end by 4 bases, with 2 bases between. In germline, CDR1 is SGHAT, CDR2 FQDESV (reference sequence). CDR3 length equals 12 residues. The CDR3 reads CASSLVYNEQFF. As DNA, the CDR3 is TGTGCCAGCAGCTTAGTTTACAATGAGCAGTTCTTC.

In this sample, this clonotype turned up many times. V gene TRBV18 combines with J gene TRBJ2-1; 13 bases align to TRBD2. In germline, CDR1 is KGHSH, CDR2 LQKENI. V shed 5 bases and J 5 bases; nucleotides not matched to a gene: 3. This CDR3 comprises 15 residues. Here the CDR3 DNA reads TGTGCCAGCTCAATTGGGACTAGCGGGAACAATGAGCAGTTCTTC. Protein: CASSIGTSGNNEQFF. The variable domain in full, completed from reference TRBV18 and TRBJ2-1, reads NAGVMQNPRHLVRRRGQEARLRCSPMKGHSHVYWYRQLPEEGLKFMVYLQKENIIDESGMPKERFSAEFPKEGPSILRIQQVVRGDSAAYFCASSIGTSGNNEQFFGPGTRLTVL.

V gene TRBV18 combines with J gene TRBJ1-3; D gene unclear. Deletions cut 0 bases from V and 8 bases from J, with 14 bases between. The CDR3 is made up of 15 amino acids. CDR1 and CDR2 from the germline V gene are KGHSH and LQKENI. The DNA of the CDR3 is TGTGCCAGCTCACCACCCCGCAGGACGGCGGACACCATATATTTT. It yields the protein CASSPPRRTADTIYF. The full variable domain, completed using reference TRBV18 and TRBJ1-3, is NAGVMQNPRHLVRRRGQEARLRCSPMKGHSHVYWYRQLPEEGLKFMVYLQKENIIDESGMPKERFSAEFPKEGPSILRIQQVVRGDSAAYFCASSPPRRTADTIYFGEGSWLTVV.

This clonotype was seen more than once but under ten times. The chain uses TRBV20-1 and TRBJ2-3, with D possibly being TRBD2 (6 bases). V was pared by 5 bases and J by 3 bases, with 18 bases between. CDR1 is DFQATT, CDR2 SNEGSKA, per germline (reference sequence). This CDR3 region has 15 residues. For the CDR3, the DNA is TGCAGTGCTCCTAATGGGCGGGGACGGACAGATACGCAGTATTTT. Protein: CSAPNGRGRTDTQYF.

This clonotype was observed at least ten times. The chain carries TRBV29-1 and TRBJ2-2; D might be TRBD2 (6 bases). The germline CDR1 and CDR2 sequences are SQVTM and ANQGSEA. The CDR3 is 13 amino acids. The germline V and J ends were trimmed by 4 bases and 4 bases, with 10 bases remaining between them. The CDR3 bases are TGCAGCGTTGTGCGGGGAAGCACCGGGGAGCTGTTTTTT. Translating gives CSVVRGSTGELFF.

This chain joins TRBV15 and TRBJ2-3; TRBD2 matches 10 bases. V lost 5 bases, J lost 5 bases, and 4 bases stayed unmatched. Germline CDR1 is LNHNV and CDR2 is YYDKDF (reference sequence). CDR3 length: 14 amino acids. The CDR3, as DNA: TGTGCCACCAGCCTAGCGGGAGTGCTAGATACGCAGTATTTT. Translating gives CATSLAGVLDTQYF.

The chain combines TRBV5-1 with TRBJ1-6, with 11 bases fitting TRBD1. The V segment lost 3 bases and the J segment 7 bases; nucleotides outside the gene matches: 6. Germline V CDR1 and CDR2: SGHRS, YFSETQ. The CDR3 has 16 residues. The DNA for the CDR3 is TGCGCCAGCAGCTGGCAGGGACAGGGGGACAATTCACCCCTCCACTTT. It specifies CASSWQGQGDNSPLHF.

This chain links TRBV5-1 with TRBJ1-1; perhaps TRBD1 as D (5 bases). Between the trimmed V and J ends, which lost 0 bases and 1 base, there was a span of 10 bases. The CDR3 sequence is 15 residues long. The germline V gene encodes CDR1 SGHRS and CDR2 YFSETQ. The CDR3 DNA is TGCGCCAGCAGCTTGGTGGGGACCTCGAACACTGAAGCTTTCTTT. It is translated as CASSLVGTSNTEAFF.

This sequence joins TRBV20-1 and TRBJ2-5, with D tentatively TRBD1 or TRBD2 (5 bases each). Germline CDR1 reads DFQATT; CDR2 reads SNEGSKA (reference sequence). This CDR3 is built from 13 residues. Trimming shortened V by 1 base and J by 2 bases, and 8 bases separated the two germline ends. The CDR3 reads CSARAWGQETQYF. CDR3 in DNA: TGCAGTGCTAGAGCGTGGGGGCAAGAGACCCAGTACTTC.

In this sample, this clonotype turned up many times. The DNA of the CDR3 is TGTGCCACCAGTGCCCCGTGGGACAGCCACAATGAGCAGTTCTTC. It codes for CATSAPWDSHNEQFF. The chain carries TRBV24-1 and TRBJ2-1; TRBD1 aligns across 7 bases. CDR1 is KGHDR, CDR2 SFDVKD, per germline. The CDR3 loop spans 15 amino acids. J gave up 5 bases and V 5 bases, and 8 bases lay outside the gene matches.

The sample holds a few counts of this clonotype. Written as DNA, the CDR3 is TGCAGTCTGGATAGCGGCACAGATACGCAGTATTTT. Residues: CSLDSGTDTQYF. The chain combines TRBV20-1 with TRBJ2-3, with D possibly matching TRBD2 (5 bases). Trimming took off 8 bases at V and 1 base at J, with 10 bases between the two ends. Germline V gives CDR1 DFQATT, CDR2 SNEGSKA (reference sequence). This CDR3 has 12 amino acids.

The genes are TRBV7-2 and TRBJ1-3, with a possible D match to TRBD1 (5 bases). From germline, CDR1 is SGHTA and CDR2 FQGNSA. The CDR3 has 14 amino acids. V was shortened by 5 bases and J by 4 bases, with 12 bases between the two germline ends. The CDR3 region has the DNA TGTGCCAGCAGCCGGCGGGACGGAGGAAACACCATATATTTT. It encodes CASSRRDGGNTIYF. Full variable domain (outside the CDR3, taken from reference TRBV7-2 and TRBJ1-3): GAGVSQSPSNKVTEKGKDVELRCDPISGHTALYWYRQSLGQGLEFLIYFQGNSAPDKSGLPSDRFSAERTGGSVSTLTIQRTQQEDSAVYLCASSRRDGGNTIYFGEGSWLTVV.

The chain is built from TRBV5-1 and TRBJ2-1, with 7 positions matching TRBD1. V shed 0 bases and J 7 bases; nucleotides not matched to a gene: 7. The CDR3 runs 15 residues. The germline V gene encodes CDR1 SGHRS and CDR2 YFSETQ. CDR3 protein: CASSLGTGQINEQFF. CDR3 bases: TGCGCCAGCAGCTTGGGAACGGGACAGATAAATGAGCAGTTCTTC.

The V gene is TRBV20-1, the J gene TRBJ2-3, with D tentatively TRBD2 (6 bases). The CDR3 is 14 amino acids. Germline CDR1 and CDR2: DFQATT and SNEGSKA (reference sequence). With 1 base removed from V and 1 base from J, the gap between germline ends came to 9 bases. The CDR3 DNA reads TGCAGTGCTAGAGCAGGAGGGGGCACAGATACGCAGTATTTT. This sequence encodes CSARAGGGTDTQYF.

This clonotype was observed a few times. This sequence joins TRBV6-5 and TRBJ2-1, with D possibly TRBD2 on 6 matching bases. Trimming removed 3 bases from V and 9 bases from J, with 21 bases in between. Germline V gives CDR1 MNHEY, CDR2 SVGAGI. The CDR3 has 16 residues. The CDR3 protein is CASSYQRGTARGEQFF. The CDR3 bases are TGTGCCAGCAGTTATCAACGCGGGACCGCAAGGGGTGAGCAGTTCTTC.

In this sample, this clonotype turned up a few times. V gene TRBV2 combines with J gene TRBJ1-5, with a weak D call TRBD1 (5 bases). The V gene lost 7 bases and the J gene lost 1 base, with 14 bases spanning the gap. This CDR3 spans 15 amino acids. Germline V CDR1 and CDR2: SNHLY, FYNNEI. CDR3 DNA: TGTGCCAGCAAGGAAGGGGCTTGGAGCAATCAGCCCCAGCATTTT. Protein sequence: CASKEGAWSNQPQHF.

This clonotype was picked up many times. The V gene is TRBV25-1, the J gene TRBJ2-1; 11 nucleotides line up with TRBD2. V lost 3 bases, J lost 8 bases, and 9 bases stayed unmatched. This CDR3 is 16 amino acids long. Germline CDR1 is MGHDK and CDR2 is SYGVNS. The CDR3 nucleotides are TGTGCCAGCAGTGACGCTTCTAGCGGGAGGATTGATGAGCAGTTCTTC. It encodes CASSDASSGRIDEQFF.

This clonotype occurred a few times. The chain employs TRBV11-2 and TRBJ2-1; tentatively, D is TRBD2 (6 bases). Trimming left V 3 bases short and J 8 bases short, with 14 bases between. This CDR3 has 14 residues. Germline V gene sequence: CDR1 SGHAT, CDR2 FQNNGV. The CDR3 DNA is TGTGCCAGCAGCTTCCAGCCCGGGGACTATGAGCAGTTCTTC. Protein: CASSFQPGDYEQFF.

This chain uses TRBV7-2 with TRBJ2-1; 8 bases map to TRBD2. The ends lost 6 bases at V and 6 bases at J; junction bases unmatched: 13. CDR3 length equals 16 residues. Germline V gene sequence: CDR1 SGHTA, CDR2 FQGNSA. The CDR3 here is CASSPGERGGPNEQFF. DNA for the CDR3: TGTGCCAGCAGTCCAGGGGAACGGGGGGGCCCCAATGAGCAGTTCTTC. Using reference TRBV7-2 and TRBJ2-1 for the parts outside the CDR3, the full variable domain is GAGVSQSPSNKVTEKGKDVELRCDPISGHTALYWYRQSLGQGLEFLIYFQGNSAPDKSGLPSDRFSAERTGGSVSTLTIQRTQQEDSAVYLCASSPGERGGPNEQFFGPGTRLTVL.